Each of the 23 T cell receptor beta chains below was sequenced from the same sample in a study of CD8 T cells in ankylosing spondylitis. Their specific antigens are unknown. From the 5' RACE reads, TCRdb called clonotypes with MiXCR, one entry per CDR3 protein. The table records 130,000 or so distinct CDR3 sequences, about a sixth of them present only once. Broader study findings: In ankylosing spondylitis blood, a motif of roughly eight highly homologous TCR beta variants appeared characteristic.

Sample: blood, either unsorted or a sorted T cell fraction (not recorded which). All receptors come from a male donor with ankylosing spondylitis.

This clonotype has more than one count but fewer than ten. This chain joins TRBV10-3 and TRBJ2-3; perhaps D is TRBD1 or TRBD2 (6 bases each). Germline V gives CDR1 ENHRY, CDR2 SYGVKD. CDR3 length: 17 residues. V shed 11 bases and J shed 5 bases, with 29 bases lying between them. The DNA for the CDR3 is TGTGCCTCGGGGGCCTTATCAGCCCACACGGGGGAAGATACGCAGTATTTT. This codes for CASGALSAHTGEDTQYF.

This clonotype showed up just a few times. DNA for the CDR3: TGTGCTAGTGGTTTCGGGACTAGCGCATTCTACGAGCAGTACTTC. Translating it yields CASGFGTSAFYEQYF. This chain links TRBV12-5 with TRBJ2-7; TRBD2 agrees at 10 bases. Germline assignment: CDR1 LGHNT and CDR2 FRNRAP. J was trimmed by 3 bases and V by 3 bases; bases with no gene match: 5. This CDR3 spans 15 amino acids.

The CDR3 DNA sequence: TGTGCCAGCAGCCAAACCGGGACTAGCTACAATGAGCAGTTCTTC. This sequence encodes CASSQTGTSYNEQFF. This sequence joins TRBV14 and TRBJ2-1, with 8 bases fitting TRBD2. The CDR3 spans 15 residues. Unmatched junction bases numbered 3, after V lost 2 bases and J lost 3 bases. CDR1 and CDR2 from the germline V gene are SGHDN and FVKESK.

In its sample, this clonotype was seen a few times. The DNA of the CDR3 is TGTGCCAGCAGCTTAGTAACCCAAGAGACCCAGTACTTC. It is translated as CASSLVTQETQYF. The chain joins TRBV7-9 to TRBJ2-5; D not certain. The germline V gene encodes CDR1 SEHNR and CDR2 FQNEAQ (reference sequence). Trimming cost V 1 base and J 1 base, with 4 bases left between them. This CDR3 has 13 amino acids.

This clonotype was picked up a small number of times. The chain couples TRBV27 to TRBJ2-1; tentatively, D is TRBD2 (5 bases). Trimming removed 6 bases from V and 8 bases from J, with 8 bases in between. The CDR3 is made up of 11 amino acids. Germline CDR1 reads MNHEY; CDR2 reads SMNVEV (reference sequence). The CDR3 DNA is TGTGCCAGCAGGACTAACCATGAGCAGTTCTTC. Amino acids: CASRTNHEQFF.

The chain is built from TRBV13 and TRBJ2-2; D gene unclear. V lost 2 bases, J lost 4 bases, and 11 bases lay in between. The CDR3 is made up of 15 amino acids. CDR1 and CDR2 (germline): PRHDT, FYEKMQ (reference sequence). CDR3 region: CASSLTTEVTGELFF. CDR3 nucleotide sequence: TGTGCCAGCAGCTTAACTACGGAAGTCACCGGGGAGCTGTTTTTT.

The chain is built from TRBV3-1 and TRBJ2-7; TRBD1 agrees at 7 bases. This CDR3 comprises 14 residues. Unmatched junction bases numbered 7, after V lost 6 bases and J lost 2 bases. In germline, CDR1 is LGHDT, CDR2 YNNKEL (reference sequence). The CDR3 loop is CASSAGTEAYEQYF. The CDR3 nucleotides are TGTGCCAGCAGTGCCGGGACAGAGGCCTACGAGCAGTACTTC.

In this sample, this clonotype turned up a few times. This chain uses TRBV12-3 or TRBV12-4 with TRBJ2-3, with 9 bases fitting TRBD2. Trimming removed 1 base from V and 0 bases from J; junction bases left unmatched: 2. The CDR3 is 16 amino acids. The CDR3 here is CASSLGLAASTDTQYF. CDR3 DNA sequence: TGTGCCAGCAGTTTAGGACTAGCGGCCAGCACAGATACGCAGTATTTT.

The sample holds a few counts of this clonotype. The V call is TRBV12-3 or TRBV12-4, the J call TRBJ2-7, with 8 bases identical to TRBD1. The CDR3 sequence is 15 residues long. V trimming: 3 bases; J trimming: 1 base; junction bases outside the gene matches: 5. The CDR3 protein is CASSLAGGHSYEQYF. DNA for the CDR3: TGTGCCAGCAGTTTGGCAGGGGGCCATTCCTACGAGCAGTACTTC.

This clonotype turned up a few times. The rearrangement joins TRBV11-2 to TRBJ1-3, with 11 bases matching TRBD1. This CDR3 comprises 17 residues. With 3 bases clipped from V and 0 bases from J, the junction kept 4 bases outside the gene matches. In germline, CDR1 is SGHAT, CDR2 FQNNGV. The DNA for the CDR3 is TGTGCCAGCAGCTTGGGACAGGGGGGCCCCTCTGGAAACACCATATATTTT. As protein: CASSLGQGGPSGNTIYF.

Ten or more counts support this clonotype. V usage is TRBV2 and J usage is TRBJ2-1; 15 bases are shared with TRBD2. The CDR3 totals 19 residues. From germline, CDR1 is SNHLY and CDR2 FYNNEI. Losses at the gene ends were 7 bases for V and 3 bases for J; bases not matched to a gene: 13. The CDR3 coding sequence is TGTGCCAGCACCGACCCCGGGACTAGCGGGAGGTCCAACTACAATGAGCAGTTCTTC. This translates into CASTDPGTSGRSNYNEQFF.

The rearrangement uses TRBV6-1 and TRBJ2-1; 7 nucleotides agree with TRBD2. CDR3 length: 13 residues. Germline V CDR1 and CDR2: MNHNS, SASEGT. The ends lost 6 bases at V and 6 bases at J; junction bases unmatched: 5. As DNA, the CDR3 is TGTGCCAGCAGCAGCGGGAACGGCAATGAGCAGTTCTTC. Residues: CASSSGNGNEQFF.

This chain joins TRBV4-1 and TRBJ2-7, with TRBD1 matching 9 bases. J was trimmed by 4 bases and V by 0 bases; bases with no gene match: 4. Germline values: CDR1 MGHRA, CDR2 YSYEKL. The CDR3 has 15 residues. CDR3 in DNA: TGCGCCAGCAGCCAAGAGGCGGACAGGGGTTACGAGCAGTACTTC. Amino acids: CASSQEADRGYEQYF.

This clonotype has only a few counts. The DNA for the CDR3 is TGCAGTGCCGACGGACAGTGGACGGATCCAACCTCTAGCACAGATACGCAGTATTTT. It translates to CSADGQWTDPTSSTDTQYF. The chain combines TRBV20-1 with TRBJ2-3, with D possibly matching TRBD1 (6 bases). CDR3 length: 19 residues. The V end lost 6 bases, the J end lost 0 bases, and 28 bases lay between the germline ends. In germline, CDR1 is DFQATT, CDR2 SNEGSKA (reference sequence).

The J gene is TRBJ2-3, the V gene TRBV28, with 12 bases identical to TRBD2. Germline values: CDR1 MDHEN, CDR2 SYDVKM. CDR3 length equals 16 residues. V was clipped by 3 bases and J by 0 bases; unmatched bases: 1. CDR3 in amino acids: CASSFTSGRSTDTQYF. The CDR3 DNA reads TGTGCCAGCAGTTTCACTAGCGGGAGGAGCACAGATACGCAGTATTTT.

The chain uses TRBV2 and TRBJ2-6; a weak D match, TRBD2 (5 bases). The CDR3 is 14 amino acids. The V end was cut by 11 bases, the J end by 4 bases, with 15 bases between. Germline V gene lookup returns CDR1 SNHLY and CDR2 FYNNEI. The CDR3 sequence: CAGFIPGGANVLTF. As DNA, the CDR3 is TGTGCCGGGTTCATCCCGGGAGGGGCCAACGTCCTGACTTTC.

This clonotype was recorded many times. The rearrangement joins TRBV12-3 or TRBV12-4 to TRBJ2-7; no clear D gene. Trimming cost V 3 bases and J 2 bases, with 5 bases left between them. The CDR3 is 12 residues long. The CDR3: CASSLVAYEQYF. The CDR3 DNA reads TGTGCCAGCAGTTTGGTCGCCTACGAGCAGTACTTC.

The chain is built from TRBV4-2 and TRBJ1-6, with 7 bases fitting TRBD1. J lost 4 bases, V lost 1 base, and 13 bases had no gene match. Germline CDR1 and CDR2: LGHNA and YNFKEQ. The CDR3 loop spans 19 amino acids. CDR3 bases: TGTGCCAGCAGCCAAGGCATGCCGGGACAGCTGAAATATAATTCACCCCTCCACTTT. This sequence encodes CASSQGMPGQLKYNSPLHF.

This clonotype has at least ten counts. The chain recombines TRBV11-1 with TRBJ1-5, with TRBD1 matching over 8 bases. This CDR3 is 19 amino acids long. Germline-derived CDR1 and CDR2 are SGHAT and FQDESV (reference sequence). V lost 4 bases to trimming and J lost 5 bases; unmatched junction nucleotides: 19. CDR3 sequence (DNA): TGTGCCAGCAGCTCCGGACAGGGTATTAAGTTGGGGGAATATCAGCCCCAGCATTTT. Translating gives CASSSGQGIKLGEYQPQHF.

This clonotype was found a few times. The V gene is TRBV7-9, the J gene TRBJ1-4; no firm D call. The V gene lost 1 base and the J gene lost 7 bases, with 7 bases spanning the gap. CDR1 and CDR2 (germline): SEHNR, FQNEAQ (reference sequence). CDR3 length: 13 residues. The CDR3 DNA sequence: TGTGCCAGCAGCTTAGGCGGGGTTGAAAAACTGTTTTTT. This codes for CASSLGGVEKLFF.

This clonotype was detected many times. The genes are TRBV20-1 and TRBJ2-7; the match to TRBD2 covers 8 bases. V was pared by 4 bases and J by 0 bases, with 8 bases of the junction left unmatched. The V gene's germline CDR1 is DFQATT and CDR2 SNEGSKA (reference sequence). This CDR3 comprises 15 residues. The CDR3 DNA follows: TGCAGTGCTATCGATACTAGCGGAAGCTCCTACGAGCAGTACTTC. Translated, it gives CSAIDTSGSSYEQYF.

The chain employs TRBV25-1 and TRBJ1-2; unclear D gene. The germline CDR1 and CDR2 sequences are MGHDK and SYGVNS. V was clipped by 3 bases and J by 2 bases, with 10 bases between them. This CDR3 has 14 amino acids. The DNA of the CDR3 is TGTGCCAGCAGTGAGGTAGTACCGAACTATGGCTACACCTTC. Translation: CASSEVVPNYGYTF.

The chain uses TRBV28 and TRBJ2-4, with TRBD2 identical over 7 bases. Germline V gene data show CDR1 as MDHEN and CDR2 as SYDVKM. The CDR3 is 15 amino acids. V lost 8 bases to trimming and J lost 0 bases; unmatched junction nucleotides: 7. The CDR3 region is CASHPGGVAKNIQYF. In DNA form, the CDR3 reads TGTGCCAGCCACCCGGGGGGAGTAGCCAAAAACATTCAGTACTTC.